The TCR beta chain described here comes from a study of blood T cells in healthy people across ages. Of note for this clonotype: What it binds is unknown.

Germline CDR1 reads MNHEY; CDR2 reads SVGEGT. Between the trimmed V and J ends, which lost 2 bases and 4 bases, there was a span of 8 bases. The CDR3 loop spans 13 amino acids. Primers used in a second PCR of roughly 7 to 11 cycles were a sample-barcoded 5' primer and a J-beta primer mix. MiXCR was run by TCRdb on the 5' RACE reads, yielding one entry per CDR3 protein. Of 550,000 to 700,000 distinct CDR3 sequences listed, about 26% are singletons. The study, taken as a whole, reports: Both naive CD4+ cell counts and diversity were greater in long-lived donors than in aged donors.

The chain joins TRBV6-2 or TRBV6-3 to TRBJ1-2; D unresolved. The sample comprised blood. This sequence was found in a woman in her 70s in good health. The CDR3 region is CASSYGQAYGYTF. The CDR3 bases are TGTGCCAGCAGTTACGGCCAGGCCTATGGCTACACCTTC.